One sample yielded the 11 T cell receptor beta chains listed below, sequenced in a study of PD-L1 blockade in urothelial cancer. Using immunoSEQ multiplex PCR, the repertoire was profiled, and TCRdb retains in-frame clones only, with some absent. The table includes about 87,000 clones, roughly 84% detected once. The time point is: pretreatment peripheral blood. The material sequenced was PBMCs, taken around atezolizumab (anti-PD-L1) treatment. The receptors stem from a man in his fifties or sixties with urothelial cancer.

The chain employs TRBV4-1 and TRBJ2-2; the match to TRBD2 covers 8 bases. Germline assignment: CDR1 MGHRA and CDR2 YSYEKL. CDR3 size: 16 residues. V shed 0 bases, J shed 5 bases, and the junction held 5 bases outside the gene matches. DNA of the CDR3: TGCGCCAGCAGCCAAGATCGGGGGGGGTGGACCGGGGAGCTGTTTTTT. Its protein is CASSQDRGGWTGELFF.

The rearrangement joins TRBV6-4 to TRBJ1-2; the D gene is possibly TRBD1 (6 bases). Per the germline V gene, CDR1 is MRHNA and CDR2 is SNTAGT. V shed 8 bases and J shed 2 bases, with 9 bases lying between them. CDR3 size: 12 residues. CDR3 coding DNA: TGTGCCAGCCTACAGGGAAACTATGGCTACACCTTC. Translation gives CASLQGNYGYTF.

This clone was counted a single time. V usage is TRBV25-1 and J usage is TRBJ1-5, with 8 bases aligning to TRBD1. The J segment lost 6 bases and the V segment lost 1 base, leaving 8 bases of the junction unmatched. The germline V gene encodes CDR1 MGHDK and CDR2 SYGVNS. This CDR3 is 16 amino acids long. CDR3 nucleotide sequence: TGTGCCAGCAGTGAATTACATGGACAGGGATGTCAGCCCCAGCATTTT. Its translation: CASSELHGQGCQPQHF.

The chain employs TRBV7-2 and TRBJ2-7; the match to TRBD2 covers 12 bases. The CDR3 extends over 16 amino acids. Germline CDR1 is SGHTA and CDR2 is FQGNSA. V lost 5 bases, J lost 3 bases, and 8 bases stayed unmatched. In DNA form, the CDR3 reads TGTGCCAGCAGCCCAGGGACTAGCGGGCGCCGCTACGAGCAGTACTTC. This gives the protein CASSPGTSGRRYEQYF.

The chain joins TRBV6-5 to TRBJ1-2, with 8 bases aligning to TRBD1. This CDR3 is built from 16 residues. Trimming took 0 bases from V and 4 from J; bases not matched to a gene: 7. Germline CDR1 reads MNHEY; CDR2 reads SVGAGI. This CDR3 reads CASSYSNPGGRYGYTF. The CDR3 region has the DNA TGTGCCAGCAGTTACTCGAATCCAGGGGGCCGCTATGGCTACACCTTC.

CDR3 residues: CASAKSYEQYF. The CDR3, as DNA: TGTGCCAGCGCGAAATCCTACGAGCAGTACTTC. This chain connects TRBV2 to TRBJ2-7; D is unresolved. The CDR3 has 11 amino acids. V was cut by 8 bases and J by 1 base, with 6 bases left in between. CDR1 and CDR2 from the germline V gene are SNHLY and FYNNEI.

V is TRBV30 and J is TRBJ2-4; D gene ambiguous. The CDR3 spans 15 residues. Germline V gene data show CDR1 as GTSNPN and CDR2 as SVGIG (reference sequence). Trimming cost V 3 bases and J 3 bases, with 15 bases left between them. The CDR3 reads CAWSPPGPIKNIQYF. The CDR3 DNA is TGTGCCTGGAGCCCCCCGGGTCCCATCAAAAACATTCAGTACTTC.

Only one count was recorded for this clone. V usage is TRBV2 and J usage is TRBJ2-2; 8 positions match TRBD2. CDR3 length: 15 amino acids. Germline V CDR1 and CDR2: SNHLY, FYNNEI. The J segment lost 6 bases and the V segment lost 7 bases, leaving 10 bases of the junction unmatched. The CDR3 spells CASTGTRGGAGELFF. The CDR3 DNA follows: TGTGCCAGCACCGGGACTAGAGGGGGGGCCGGGGAGCTGTTTTTT. The full variable domain, rest sourced from reference TRBV2 and TRBJ2-2, is EPEVTQTPSHQVTQMGQEVILRCVPISNHLYFYWYRQILGQKVEFLVSFYNNEISEKSEIFDDQFSVERPDGSNFTLKIRSTKLEDSAMYFCASTGTRGGAGELFFGEGSRLTVL.

The chain joins TRBV29-1 to TRBJ1-1; tentatively, D is TRBD1 (5 bases). V was pared by 6 bases and J by 1 base, with 18 bases between. Germline V gene lookup returns CDR1 SQVTM and CDR2 ANQGSEA. The CDR3 totals 15 residues. CDR3 protein: CSVALQGTGNTEAFF. Here the CDR3 DNA reads TGCAGCGTAGCTTTGCAGGGAACGGGGAACACTGAAGCTTTCTTT.

The genes are TRBV29-1 and TRBJ1-2; TRBD1 is a possible D gene (5 bases). The CDR3 has 13 amino acids. V was clipped by 5 bases and J by 4 bases, with 14 bases between them. Germline V gives CDR1 SQVTM, CDR2 ANQGSEA. This CDR3 is CSVSAGSGYGYTF. CDR3 in DNA: TGCAGCGTTAGTGCAGGGTCTGGCTATGGCTACACCTTC.

This clone was recorded once. The chain employs TRBV28 and TRBJ2-7; maybe TRBD1 (5 bases). The V end lost 4 bases, the J end lost 1 base, and 14 bases lay between the germline ends. CDR3 length equals 15 residues. CDR1 MDHEN and CDR2 SYDVKM come from the germline V gene. The chain's CDR3 is CASSSSRDLSYEQYF. The CDR3 region has the DNA TGTGCCAGCAGTTCCTCCAGGGATTTGTCCTACGAGCAGTACTTC.